This TCR beta chain was sequenced for a study of T cell responses to AZD1222 COVID-19 vaccine (dated by TCRdb to the early 2020s). Study-wide context: A total of 230 or so trial participants underwent TCR sequencing, of whom 200 to 220 received two doses of AZD1222 and about 26 received two doses of the MenACWY control vaccine. Trial participants were enrolled into age subgroups of 18-55, 56-69 and 70-plus years, which contained about 150, 28 and 57 TCR-sequenced participants, respectively.

CDR1 LGHDT and CDR2 YNNKEL were looked up in the germline V gene (reference sequence). Trimming removed 4 bases from V and 4 bases from J, leaving 8 bases between the germline ends. The CDR3 contains 13 residues, cysteine and phenylalanine counted. Solely the CDR3 DNA is kept, with 39 bases framed from the first base. Details on this clone: Its antigen is not yet known. No much larger clonotype is one base removed from it; base qualities were not supplied.

General study outcomes and caveats: A significant rise in spike-specific TCR breadth and depth was observed after two AZD1222 doses relative to day 0 and relative to MenACWY recipients. In the small 56-69-year group, the increase in depth fell short of significance, most likely because of low power. Participants were mostly white British and included more females than males, and it was suggested by the authors that clonal diversity may have been underestimated. The whole spike protein was spanned by vaccine-associated CD4 TCRs, and dominant responses were seen in regions 160-218 and 743-854. Only six AZD1222 recipients were SARS-CoV-2 seropositive at baseline, limiting conclusions about previously exposed vaccinees. Reportedly, almost half of the unique spike-specific TCRs recognized epitopes lying outside the regions that are mutated in the B.1.351 and B.1.1.7 variants. Because no day 14 peak-response samples were available, repertoires were characterized only after the peak T cell response.

The CDR3 regions of human TCRbeta chains were subjected to immunosequencing. Per the original workflow: TCRs in the repertoires were compared against a reference library of SARS-CoV-2-specific TCRs that had been generated with the MIRA antigen-specificity platform. Breadth meant the fraction of unique TCRs that were SARS-CoV-2-associated, whereas depth meant the fraction of total T cells that were SARS-CoV-2-associated. Using the MIRA data, every spike-specific TCR was mapped to the spike region that the TCR reacted to and assigned to either a CD4 or a CD8 class. Log10-transformed breadth and depth values were compared by one-way ANOVA with Sidak's multiple comparisons tests. TCRdb provides this immuneACCESS table in a form limited to in-frame rearrangements. Some clones are lacking; in checked studies, under half of them reflect an unresolved V gene, and why the rest are absent is not known. V and J calls and clone size are copied from that table; D and trimming were computed from the DNA. This sample holds some 180,000 clones; nearly 95% were observed only once. The ten largest clones add up to less than 2.5% of the sample.

The intended sense of this specimen's time point label: about 28 days (+/-7) after the second vaccine dose. AZD1222 recipients given second doses at about 4 weeks or at about 12 weeks were pooled, since spike-specific TCR depth and breadth were not found to differ between the two schedules. Samples from vaccinated people were obtained from the UK trials COV001 and COV002, which included a single-blind randomized controlled phase 2/3 trial of AZD1222 (ChAdOx1 nCoV-19) in healthy adults. For TCRbeta chain sequencing, PBMC samples from trial participants were taken at day 0 and at day 28 after the second dose.

This clonotype originated in an adult who received the AZD1222 COVID-19 vaccine. This sample comprised peripheral blood, obtained 28 days after the second AZD1222 dose. This chain is built from TRBV3-1 (or the pseudogene TRBV3-2) and TRBJ1-3; TRBD1 could be the D gene, as 5 bases match. Read as DNA, the sequence is TGTGCCAGCAGCCCTAACAGGGGAAACACCATATATTTT. Its amino acids are CASSPNRGNTIYF.